This T cell receptor (beta chain) was identified during a study of response to subunit inactivated influenza vaccine. The CDR3 sequence is 14 residues long. In its sample, this clonotype was seen many times. One junction end does not reproduce the germline sequence, and a read error may be involved. TCRdb re-called the RT-PCR reads through MiXCR, storing one row per CDR3 protein. Among 500,000 to 550,000 distinct CDR3 sequences, 20% to 25% were seen once, and the ten largest hold roughly 2.8%. This sample also belongs to another study, concerning T cells expressing NK-cell markers. That study reports: It was by 5'RACE template switching with UMIs that TCR beta cDNA was made.

Specimen: CD4+ T cells sorted from PBMCs, collected about 13 days after vaccination. This clonotype originated in a man in his fifties or sixties who received an inactivated influenza vaccine. The chain links TRBV12-3 or TRBV12-4 to TRBJ2-2; D uncertain. The CDR3 bases are TGCGCCAGCAGCTTGGGCACAAACACCGGGGAGCTGTTTTTT. Its protein product is CASSLGTNTGELFF.